Only a few counts were recorded for the clone carrying this T cell receptor (beta chain). The CDR3 has 15 amino acids. Germline V CDR1 and CDR2: KGHSH, LQKENI. The ends lost 6 bases at V and 2 bases at J; junction bases unmatched: 6. These data come from a study of blood T cell repertoires in COVID-19. The overall study: The study drew acute and convalescent COVID-19 samples from the United States, Italy and Spain. PBMCs, B-cell-depleted T cells, or T cells were the source of the cDNA or gDNA that made up the material.

Study processing details: Amplification of reference gene primers was used by the study to estimate nucleated cell counts. Assay: immunoSEQ multiplex PCR; the TCRdb copy retains only in-frame clones and omits some. That table supplies the V and J calls and clone size; D and trimming were determined from the DNA. Among approximately 150,000 clones listed, around 84% were seen once. This receptor was obtained from a woman older than 75 with acute or convalescent COVID-19. V and J are TRBV18 and TRBJ2-1, with TRBD2 matching over 8 bases. The sequencing input was peripheral blood. The CDR3 protein is CASSPEGLAYNEQFF. The CDR3 bases are TGTGCCAGCTCCCCGGAGGGACTAGCCTACAATGAGCAGTTCTTC.